This T cell receptor (beta chain) was documented in a study of identifying expanded T cells in peripheral blood. V was pared by 8 bases and J by 2 bases, with 15 bases between. The CDR3 loop spans 15 amino acids. Germline V CDR1 and CDR2: MGHRA, YSYEKL. Sequencing used immunoSEQ multiplex PCR; TCRdb keeps in-frame clones, though not all of them. The repertoire holds 50,000 or so clones, about 92% seen once, with 3% to 4.5% in the top ten. The chain links TRBV4-1 to TRBJ1-4; possibly TRBD1 for D (5 bases). Sequencing used blood. The sequence derives from a person aged 18 to 75 in good health. The CDR3 DNA sequence: TGCGCCAGCTCGGGGGGAGAGTGGACTAATGAAAAACTGTTTTTT. This gives the protein CASSGGEWTNEKLFF.